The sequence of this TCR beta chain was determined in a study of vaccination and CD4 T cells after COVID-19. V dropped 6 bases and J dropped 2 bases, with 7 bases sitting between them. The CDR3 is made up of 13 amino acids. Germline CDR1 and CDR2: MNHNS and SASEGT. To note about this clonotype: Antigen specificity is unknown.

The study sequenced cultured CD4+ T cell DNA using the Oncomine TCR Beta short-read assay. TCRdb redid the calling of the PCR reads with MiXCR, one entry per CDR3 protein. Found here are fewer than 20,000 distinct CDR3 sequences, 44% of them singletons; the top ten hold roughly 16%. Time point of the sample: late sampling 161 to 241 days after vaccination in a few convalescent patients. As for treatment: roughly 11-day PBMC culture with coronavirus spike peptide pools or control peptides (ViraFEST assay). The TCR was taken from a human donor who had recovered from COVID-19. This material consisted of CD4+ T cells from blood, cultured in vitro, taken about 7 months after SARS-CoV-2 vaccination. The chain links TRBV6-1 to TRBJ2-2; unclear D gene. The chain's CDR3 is CASSILNTGELFF. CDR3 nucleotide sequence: TGTGCCAGCAGCATATTAAACACCGGGGAGCTGTTTTTT.